This TCR beta chain originates from a study of shared clonotypes between healthy human individuals. The V and J ends lost 6 bases and 2 bases respectively, with 10 bases between them. Looked up from germline, CDR1 is LNHDA and CDR2 is SQIVND (reference sequence). This CDR3 has 13 amino acids. Produced via immunoSEQ multiplex PCR; TCRdb's table is partial and in-frame only. Of 75,000 to 100,000 clones listed, approximately 44% were seen once; the top ten hold approximately 16%. This chain connects TRBV19 to TRBJ2-5, with unresolved D. This clonotype originated in a woman aged 40 to 55 in good health. Some clones in this sample may be carry-over from other donors' samples. Sequenced sample: PBMCs. The CDR3 spells CASRVASQETQYF. CDR3 in DNA: TGTGCCAGTAGAGTGGCTAGTCAAGAGACCCAGTACTTC.